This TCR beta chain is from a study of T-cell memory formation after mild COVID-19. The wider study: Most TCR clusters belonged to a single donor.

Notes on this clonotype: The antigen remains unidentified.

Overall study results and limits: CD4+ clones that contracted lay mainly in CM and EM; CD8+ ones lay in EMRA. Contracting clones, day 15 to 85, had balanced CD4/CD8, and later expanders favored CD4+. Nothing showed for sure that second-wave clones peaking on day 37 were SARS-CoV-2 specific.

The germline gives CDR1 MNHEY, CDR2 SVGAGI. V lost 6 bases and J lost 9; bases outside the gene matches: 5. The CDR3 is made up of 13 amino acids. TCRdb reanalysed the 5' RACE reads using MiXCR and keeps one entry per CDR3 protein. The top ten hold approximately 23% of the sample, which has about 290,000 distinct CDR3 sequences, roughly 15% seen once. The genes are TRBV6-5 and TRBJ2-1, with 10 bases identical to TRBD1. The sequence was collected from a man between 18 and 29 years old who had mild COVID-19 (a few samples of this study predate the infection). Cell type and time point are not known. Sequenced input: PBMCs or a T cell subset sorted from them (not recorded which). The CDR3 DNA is TGTGCCAGCAGCCTTGACAGGGGGCTTGAGCAGTTCTTC. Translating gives CASSLDRGLEQFF.